Below are 25 T cell receptor beta chains sequenced from a single sample in a study of T cell responses to AZD1222 COVID-19 vaccine. The repertoire was sequenced with immunoSEQ multiplex PCR; TCRdb's copy has only in-frame clones and lacks some. The repertoire holds about 60,000 clones, with about 88% as singletons. The sequencing here drew on peripheral blood, taken 28 days after the second AZD1222 dose. The receptors shown here come from an adult who received the AZD1222 COVID-19 vaccine.

In its sample, this clone was seen a few times. The chain carries TRBV7-9 and TRBJ2-7; TRBD2 is a possible D gene (5 bases). Looked up from germline, CDR1 is SEHNR and CDR2 is FQNEAQ (reference sequence). The CDR3 covers 14 residues. Trimming shortened V by 5 bases and J by 2 bases, and 13 bases separated the two germline ends. The CDR3 region has the DNA TGTGCCAGCAGCCCCGCCGGGATGGCCTACGAGCAGTACTTC. Protein sequence: CASSPAGMAYEQYF.

The chain combines TRBV6-5 with TRBJ2-5; tentatively, D is TRBD1 (5 bases). The CDR3 is 16 residues long. The germline V and J ends were trimmed by 2 bases and 1 base, with 14 bases remaining between them. In germline, CDR1 is MNHEY, CDR2 SVGAGI. The CDR3 protein is CASSYGSTGFQETQYF. CDR3 DNA: TGTGCCAGCAGTTACGGATCAACAGGATTCCAAGAGACCCAGTACTTC.

The chain employs TRBV6-5 and TRBJ2-3; a weak D match, TRBD1 (5 bases). Trimming pared 4 bases from V and 12 bases from J, leaving 17 bases between. The CDR3 length is 13 residues. Germline assignment: CDR1 MNHEY and CDR2 SVGAGI. In nucleotides, the CDR3 is TGTGCCAGCAGTTGGGGTGGGGCAGGGCCTCAGTATTTT. This sequence encodes CASSWGGAGPQYF.

This clone occurred a few times. CDR3 in DNA: TGTGCAAGTCGCCGAGACCGAGATTGGCCGGAGGGGTCCGTGGACGCAGGAGGCTACACCTTC. Protein sequence: CASRRDRDWPEGSVDAGGYTF. The V and J genes are TRBV12-2 and TRBJ1-2. TRBV12-2 is reported as a pseudogene. CDR3 length: 21 amino acids.

This clone was found a few times. The gene calls are TRBV5-1 and TRBJ1-2; unclear D gene. Germline V gene lookup returns CDR1 SGHRS and CDR2 YFSETQ. The CDR3 runs to 14 residues. Trimming shortened V by 1 base and J by 7 bases, and 14 bases separated the two germline ends. CDR3 sequence (DNA): TGCGCCAGCAGCTTGTCGCCCTCGGAGGGTGGCTACACCTTC. This gives the protein CASSLSPSEGGYTF. The variable domain in full, completed from reference TRBV5-1 and TRBJ1-2, reads KAGVTQTPRYLIKTRGQQVTLSCSPISGHRSVSWYQQTPGQGLQFLFEYFSETQRNKGNFPGRFSGRQFSNSRSEMNVSTLELGDSALYLCASSLSPSEGGYTFGSGTRLTVV.

The V gene is TRBV11-3, the J gene TRBJ1-1, with 7 bases lining up with TRBD1. V gave up 8 bases and J gave up 7 bases; unmatched junction bases: 7. Germline values: CDR1 SGHNT, CDR2 YENEEA. The CDR3 contains 12 residues. This CDR3 is CASAIGDSEAFF. In DNA, the CDR3 is TGTGCCAGCGCTATCGGGGACAGTGAAGCTTTCTTT.

The chain carries TRBV28 and TRBJ1-2; tentatively, D is TRBD1 (5 bases). With 5 bases removed from V and 6 bases from J, the gap between germline ends came to 13 bases. This CDR3 has 13 amino acids. Germline V gene lookup returns CDR1 MDHEN and CDR2 SYDVKM. The CDR3 reads CASSARQRHGYTF. In nucleotides, the CDR3 is TGTGCCAGCAGTGCCCGACAGAGGCATGGCTACACCTTC.

This chain connects TRBV7-9 to TRBJ2-7; D may be TRBD1 (5 bases). From germline, CDR1 is SEHNR and CDR2 FQNEAQ (reference sequence). Trimming stripped 2 bases from V and 7 bases from J, with 9 bases between. The CDR3 is 12 residues long. CDR3 protein: CASSLQGGEQYF. The CDR3, as DNA: TGTGCCAGCAGCTTACAGGGTGGAGAGCAGTACTTC.

The chain has TRBV6-1 and TRBJ2-6; no definite D call. In germline, CDR1 is MNHNS, CDR2 SASEGT. Trimming cost V 3 bases and J 2 bases, with 5 bases left between them. There are 14 residues in the CDR3. CDR3 in DNA: TGTGCCAGCAGTGAGGGGACTGGGGCCAACGTCCTGACTTTC. This translates into CASSEGTGANVLTF.

This clone appeared a few times. The rearrangement links TRBV10-3 to TRBJ1-1, with D perhaps matching TRBD1 (5 bases). The germline V gene has CDR1 ENHRY and CDR2 SYGVKD. Trimming removed 4 bases at V and 2 bases at J, with 11 bases between. This CDR3 has 14 amino acids. Here the CDR3 reads CAISGTRTNTEAFF. The CDR3 coding sequence is TGTGCCATCAGTGGGACAAGAACTAACACTGAAGCTTTCTTT.

The chain recombines TRBV3-1 (or the pseudogene TRBV3-2) with TRBJ2-7; D remains ambiguous. CDR3 length: 15 residues. V lost 1 base and J 3 bases, leaving 13 bases between the germline ends. The V gene's germline CDR1 is LGHDT and CDR2 YNNKEL (reference sequence). CDR3 region: CASSQGGVAVYEQYF. The CDR3 nucleotides are TGTGCCAGCAGCCAAGGAGGTGTAGCTGTCTACGAGCAGTACTTC.

This sequence joins TRBV25-1 and TRBJ2-3; 10 bases are a match to TRBD2. J gave up 1 base and V 9 bases, and 1 base lay outside the gene matches. CDR3 length: 13 residues. The germline V gene has CDR1 MGHDK and CDR2 SYGVNS. This CDR3 reads CASLAGGTDTQYF. In DNA, the CDR3 is TGTGCCAGTCTAGCGGGGGGCACAGATACGCAGTATTTT.

The V and J genes are TRBV11-2 and TRBJ2-5; 7 bases fit TRBD2. Germline V gives CDR1 SGHAT, CDR2 FQNNGV. CDR3 length equals 15 residues. With 4 bases clipped from V and 7 bases from J, the junction kept 12 bases outside the gene matches. In DNA form, the CDR3 reads TGTGCCAGCAGCTCCCCCACTAGCGCTGGAGGGACCCAGTACTTC. It translates to CASSSPTSAGGTQYF.

V gene TRBV4-2 combines with J gene TRBJ1-1; D is unclear. Trimming left V 6 bases short and J 1 base short, with 12 bases between. This CDR3 comprises 14 residues. Germline lookup yields CDR1 LGHNA and CDR2 YNFKEQ. The CDR3 sequence: CASRLQGPNTEAFF. CDR3 sequence (DNA): TGTGCCAGCAGGCTTCAAGGCCCGAACACTGAAGCTTTCTTT.

The chain joins TRBV9 to TRBJ2-5; D could derive from TRBD1 or TRBD2 (6 bases each). CDR3 length: 16 residues. V lost 0 bases to trimming and J lost 6 bases, with 18 bases between them. From germline, CDR1 is SGDLS and CDR2 YYNGEE. In DNA form, the CDR3 reads TGTGCCAGCAGCGTAGACGGGGGCGCAGGGATCAAGACCCAGTACTTC. Translation gives CASSVDGGAGIKTQYF.

The V and J genes are TRBV5-4 and TRBJ2-2, with D unclear. The CDR3 length is 12 residues. Germline V CDR1 and CDR2: SGHNT, YYREEE (reference sequence). V was clipped by 2 bases and J by 6 bases, with 5 bases between them. The CDR3 protein is CASSFPPGELFF. The CDR3 DNA reads TGTGCCAGCAGCTTTCCCCCCGGGGAGCTGTTTTTT.

The V call is TRBV7-6, the J call TRBJ1-1, with a tentative D call TRBD1 (5 bases). CDR1 and CDR2 from the germline V gene are SGHVS and FNYEAQ. The CDR3 runs to 17 residues. The germline V and J ends were trimmed by 4 bases and 0 bases, with 18 bases remaining between them. CDR3 coding DNA: TGTGCCAGCAGCTCCAGACAGACCGCTTCAATGAACACTGAAGCTTTCTTT. Protein: CASSSRQTASMNTEAFF.

This chain joins TRBV11-3 and TRBJ1-2; TRBD1 is a possible D gene (6 bases). The CDR3 sequence is 13 residues long. Germline loops: CDR1 SGHNT, CDR2 YENEEA. With 5 bases removed from V and 8 bases from J, the gap between germline ends came to 15 bases. CDR3 DNA sequence: TGTGCCAGCAGCCAACGGAAGGGGGACGGCTACACCTTC. This codes for CASSQRKGDGYTF.

V and J are TRBV10-1 and TRBJ2-5, with D possibly being TRBD2 (5 bases). CDR3 length: 16 amino acids. V was clipped by 2 bases and J by 1 base, with 14 bases between them. CDR1 and CDR2 (germline): WNHNN, SYGVQD (reference sequence). Here the CDR3 reads CASSEIVGLFQETQYF. The CDR3 DNA reads TGCGCCAGCAGTGAGATCGTTGGACTTTTCCAAGAGACCCAGTACTTC.

V and J are TRBV24-1 and TRBJ1-5; 9 bases align to TRBD1. Germline loops: CDR1 KGHDR, CDR2 SFDVKD. The length of the CDR3 is 18 residues. The ends lost 3 bases at V and 2 bases at J; junction bases unmatched: 10. The CDR3 DNA sequence: TGTGCCACCAGTGATCATAGGGGGGGACAGGGAGGCAATCAGCCCCAGCATTTT. This translates into CATSDHRGGQGGNQPQHF.

Points on this clone: At one of its ends the junction is not consistent with the germline gene, which may arise from a read error. The rearrangement uses TRBV5-1 and TRBJ1-3; D ambiguous. From germline, CDR1 is SGHRS and CDR2 YFSETQ. CDR3 length: 15 residues. The CDR3 loop reads CASSLDARAGNTIYF. CDR3 DNA: TGCGCCAGCAGCTTGGACGCGCGTGCTGGGAACACCATATATTTT. The whole variable domain, remainder taken from reference TRBV5-1 and TRBJ1-3, is KAGVTQTPRYLIKTRGQQVTLSCSPISGHRSVSWYQQTPGQGLQFLFEYFSETQRNKGNFPGRFSGRQFSNSRSEMNVSTLELGDSALYLCASSLDARAGNTIYFGEGSWLTVV.

The CDR3 here is CASRGRYTEAFF. The CDR3 DNA reads as TGTGCCAGCAGGGGCAGATACACTGAAGCTTTCTTT. The chain carries TRBV2 and TRBJ1-1; D not certain. The V gene lost 6 bases and the J gene lost 3 bases, with 8 bases spanning the gap. The CDR3 runs to 12 residues. Looked up from germline, CDR1 is SNHLY and CDR2 is FYNNEI. The full variable domain, with the rest looked up from reference TRBV2 and TRBJ1-1, is EPEVTQTPSHQVTQMGQEVILRCVPISNHLYFYWYRQILGQKVEFLVSFYNNEISEKSEIFDDQFSVERPDGSNFTLKIRSTKLEDSAMYFCASRGRYTEAFFGQGTRLTVV.

V gene TRBV6-5 combines with J gene TRBJ2-7; 13 bases are a match to TRBD2. With V trimmed by 7 bases and J by 7 bases, 7 bases remained unmatched. Germline-derived CDR1 and CDR2 are MNHEY and SVGAGI. The CDR3 is 14 amino acids. The CDR3 is CASTRTSGSGEQYF. The CDR3 region has the DNA TGTGCCAGCACCCGGACTAGCGGGAGTGGGGAGCAGTACTTC.

The chain recombines TRBV28 with TRBJ2-7, with TRBD1 identical over 9 bases. The CDR3 runs to 15 residues. After removal of 7 bases from V and 3 bases from J, the junction contained 10 bases not matched to a gene. Germline values: CDR1 MDHEN, CDR2 SYDVKM. CDR3 bases: TGTGCCAGCAAAAGCCCCGGGACAGGGTTCTACGAGCAGTACTTC. Translating it yields CASKSPGTGFYEQYF.

The J gene is TRBJ1-1, the V gene TRBV28; 7 bases align to TRBD1. Germline-derived CDR1 and CDR2 are MDHEN and SYDVKM. This CDR3 has 15 amino acids. Trimming at V came to 4 bases and at J to 11 bases, leaving 16 bases not matched to a gene. The CDR3 region is CASSSNQQGTKSAFF. DNA of the CDR3: TGTGCCAGCAGTTCGAATCAACAGGGGACTAAATCGGCTTTCTTT.